Described below is a single T cell receptor beta chain sequence and its context. This sample is drawn from a study of blood T cell repertoires in COVID-19. Assay used: immunoSEQ multiplex PCR; TCRdb lists only in-frame clones, some missing. In the table there are about 230,000 clones, around 80% of which are singletons. The CDR3 totals 14 residues. Germline V CDR1 and CDR2: MDHEN, SYDVKM. V lost 5 bases and J lost 1, with 11 bases in between. This clonotype was sampled from a man of 80 years or more with acute or convalescent COVID-19. Sequenced sample: peripheral blood. This sequence joins TRBV28 and TRBJ1-2; D may be TRBD1 (6 bases). The CDR3: CASSPRDINYGYTF. CDR3 nucleotide sequence: TGTGCCAGCAGTCCTAGGGACATTAACTATGGCTACACCTTC.